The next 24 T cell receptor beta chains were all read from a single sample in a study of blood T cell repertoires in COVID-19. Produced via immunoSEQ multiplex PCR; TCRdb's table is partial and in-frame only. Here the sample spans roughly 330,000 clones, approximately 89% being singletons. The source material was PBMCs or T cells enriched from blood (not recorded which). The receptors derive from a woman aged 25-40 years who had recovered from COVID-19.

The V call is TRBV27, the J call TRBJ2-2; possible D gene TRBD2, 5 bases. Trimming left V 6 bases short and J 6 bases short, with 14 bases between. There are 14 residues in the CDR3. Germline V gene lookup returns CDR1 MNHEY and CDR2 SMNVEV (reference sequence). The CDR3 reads CASRILGSAGELFF. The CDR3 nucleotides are TGTGCCAGCAGGATACTAGGGAGCGCCGGGGAGCTGTTTTTT.

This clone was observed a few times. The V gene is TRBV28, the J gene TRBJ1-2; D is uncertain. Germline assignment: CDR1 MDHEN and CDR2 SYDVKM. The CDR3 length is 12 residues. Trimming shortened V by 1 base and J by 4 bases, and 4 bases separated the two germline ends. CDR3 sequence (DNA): TGTGCCAGCAGTTTATCCAGCTATGGCTACACCTTC. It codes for CASSLSSYGYTF.

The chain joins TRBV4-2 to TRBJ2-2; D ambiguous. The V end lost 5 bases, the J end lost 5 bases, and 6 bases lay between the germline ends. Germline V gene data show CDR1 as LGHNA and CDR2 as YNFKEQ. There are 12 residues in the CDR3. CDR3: CASSVATGELFF. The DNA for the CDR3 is TGTGCCAGCAGCGTTGCGACCGGGGAGCTGTTTTTT.

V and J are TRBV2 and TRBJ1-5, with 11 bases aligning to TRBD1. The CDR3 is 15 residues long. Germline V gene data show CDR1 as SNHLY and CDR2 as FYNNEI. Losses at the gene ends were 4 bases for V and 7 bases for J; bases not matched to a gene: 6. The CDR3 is CASSVDRGLTQPQHF. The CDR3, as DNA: TGTGCCAGCAGTGTGGACAGGGGGCTCACCCAGCCCCAGCATTTT.

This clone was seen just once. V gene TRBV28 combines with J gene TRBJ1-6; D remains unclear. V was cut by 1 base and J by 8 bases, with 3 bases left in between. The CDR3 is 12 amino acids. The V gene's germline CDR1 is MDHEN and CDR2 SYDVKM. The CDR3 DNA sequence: TGTGCCAGCAGTTTATTATATTCACCCCTCCACTTT. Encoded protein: CASSLLYSPLHF.

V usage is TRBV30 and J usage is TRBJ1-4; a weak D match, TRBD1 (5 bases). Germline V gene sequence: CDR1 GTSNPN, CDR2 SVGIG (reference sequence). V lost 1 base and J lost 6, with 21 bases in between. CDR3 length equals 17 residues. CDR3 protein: CAWSETPRDGRYEKLFF. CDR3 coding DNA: TGTGCCTGGAGTGAAACTCCCCGGGACGGGAGGTATGAAAAACTGTTTTTT. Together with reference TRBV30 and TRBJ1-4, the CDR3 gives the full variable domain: SQTIHQWPATLVQPVGSPLSLECTVEGTSNPNLYWYRQAAGRGLQLLFYSVGIGQISSEVPQNLSASRPQDRQFILSSKKLLLSDSGFYLCAWSETPRDGRYEKLFFGSGTQLSVL.

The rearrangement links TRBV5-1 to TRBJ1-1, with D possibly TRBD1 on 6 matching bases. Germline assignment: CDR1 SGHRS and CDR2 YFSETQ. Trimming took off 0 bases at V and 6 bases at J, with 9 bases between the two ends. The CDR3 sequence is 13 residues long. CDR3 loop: CASSLVEGAEAFF. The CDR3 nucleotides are TGCGCCAGCAGCTTGGTAGAGGGGGCTGAAGCTTTCTTT. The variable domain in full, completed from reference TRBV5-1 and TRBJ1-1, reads KAGVTQTPRYLIKTRGQQVTLSCSPISGHRSVSWYQQTPGQGLQFLFEYFSETQRNKGNFPGRFSGRQFSNSRSEMNVSTLELGDSALYLCASSLVEGAEAFFGQGTRLTVV.

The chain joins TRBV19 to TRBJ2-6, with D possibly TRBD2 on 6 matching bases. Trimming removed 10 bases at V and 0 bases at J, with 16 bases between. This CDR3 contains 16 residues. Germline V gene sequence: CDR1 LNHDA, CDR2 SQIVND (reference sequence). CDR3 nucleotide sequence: TGTGCCACCACCCAGTGGGGAGGCTCTGGGGCCAACGTCCTGACTTTC. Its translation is CATTQWGGSGANVLTF.

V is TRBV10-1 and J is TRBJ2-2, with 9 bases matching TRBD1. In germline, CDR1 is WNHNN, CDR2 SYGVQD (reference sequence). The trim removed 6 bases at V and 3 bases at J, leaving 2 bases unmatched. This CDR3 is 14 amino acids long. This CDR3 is CASSRDRDTGELFF. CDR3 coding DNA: TGCGCCAGCAGCCGGGACAGGGACACCGGGGAGCTGTTTTTT.

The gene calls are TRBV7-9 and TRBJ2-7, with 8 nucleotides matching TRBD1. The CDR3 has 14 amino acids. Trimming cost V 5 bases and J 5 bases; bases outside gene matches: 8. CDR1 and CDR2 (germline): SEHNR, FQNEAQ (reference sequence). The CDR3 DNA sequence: TGTGCCAGCAGCCCCCAATCGACAGGGGACGAGCAGTACTTC. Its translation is CASSPQSTGDEQYF.

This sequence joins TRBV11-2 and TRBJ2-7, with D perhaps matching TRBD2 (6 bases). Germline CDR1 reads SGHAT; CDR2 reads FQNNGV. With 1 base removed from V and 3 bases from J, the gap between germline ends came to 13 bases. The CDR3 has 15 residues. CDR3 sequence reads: CASSLGGTGSYEQYF. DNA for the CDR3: TGTGCCAGCAGCTTAGGCGGGACGGGGAGCTACGAGCAGTACTTC.

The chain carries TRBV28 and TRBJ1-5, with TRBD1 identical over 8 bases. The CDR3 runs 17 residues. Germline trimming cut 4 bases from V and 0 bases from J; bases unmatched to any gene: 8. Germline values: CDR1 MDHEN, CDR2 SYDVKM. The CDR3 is CASSSPTGVISNQPQHF. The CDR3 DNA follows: TGTGCCAGCAGTTCACCGACAGGGGTGATTAGCAATCAGCCCCAGCATTTT.

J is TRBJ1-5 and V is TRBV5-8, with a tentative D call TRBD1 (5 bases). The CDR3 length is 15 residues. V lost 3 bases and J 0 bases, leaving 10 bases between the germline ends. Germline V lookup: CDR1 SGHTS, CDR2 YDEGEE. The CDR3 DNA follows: TGTGCCAGCAGCTACGGTGGGGCTAGCAATCAGCCCCAGCATTTT. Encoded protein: CASSYGGASNQPQHF.

DNA for the CDR3: TGTGCCAGCAGTTTCCCTCAGGGAGGGTGGGAAAAACTGTTTTTT. Its protein is CASSFPQGGWEKLFF. The chain links TRBV28 to TRBJ1-4; weak D call: TRBD1 (5 bases). V shed 3 bases and J shed 8 bases, with 16 bases lying between them. Germline V gene data show CDR1 as MDHEN and CDR2 as SYDVKM. The CDR3 consists of 15 residues.

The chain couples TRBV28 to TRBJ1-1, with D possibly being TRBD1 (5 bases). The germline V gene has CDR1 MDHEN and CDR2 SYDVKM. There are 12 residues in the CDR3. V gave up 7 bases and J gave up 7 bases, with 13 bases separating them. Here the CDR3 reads CASMSGRGEAFF. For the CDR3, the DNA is TGTGCCAGCATGTCAGGAAGGGGTGAAGCTTTCTTT.

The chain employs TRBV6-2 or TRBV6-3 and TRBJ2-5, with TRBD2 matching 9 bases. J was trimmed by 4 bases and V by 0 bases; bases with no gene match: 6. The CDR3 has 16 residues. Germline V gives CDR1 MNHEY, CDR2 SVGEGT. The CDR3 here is CASSYSIGGGGETQYF. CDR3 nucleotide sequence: TGTGCCAGCAGTTACTCGATTGGCGGGGGGGGAGAGACCCAGTACTTC.

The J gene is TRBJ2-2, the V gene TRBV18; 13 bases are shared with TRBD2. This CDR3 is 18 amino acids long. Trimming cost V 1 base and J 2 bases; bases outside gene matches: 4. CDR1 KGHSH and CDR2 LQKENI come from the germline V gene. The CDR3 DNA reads TGTGCCAGCTCACCACGGACTAGCGGGGGCCACAACACCGGGGAGCTGTTTTTT. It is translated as CASSPRTSGGHNTGELFF. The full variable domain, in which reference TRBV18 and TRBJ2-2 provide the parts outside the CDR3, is NAGVMQNPRHLVRRRGQEARLRCSPMKGHSHVYWYRQLPEEGLKFMVYLQKENIIDESGMPKERFSAEFPKEGPSILRIQQVVRGDSAAYFCASSPRTSGGHNTGELFFGEGSRLTVL.

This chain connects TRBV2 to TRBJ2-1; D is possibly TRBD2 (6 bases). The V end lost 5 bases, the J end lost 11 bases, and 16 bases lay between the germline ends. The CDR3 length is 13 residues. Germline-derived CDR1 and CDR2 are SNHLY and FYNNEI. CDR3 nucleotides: TGTGCCAGCAGTCGCCGGGACGGGAGCCAGCAGTTCTTC. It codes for CASSRRDGSQQFF. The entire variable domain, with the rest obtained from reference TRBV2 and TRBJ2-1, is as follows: EPEVTQTPSHQVTQMGQEVILRCVPISNHLYFYWYRQILGQKVEFLVSFYNNEISEKSEIFDDQFSVERPDGSNFTLKIRSTKLEDSAMYFCASSRRDGSQQFFGPGTRLTVL.

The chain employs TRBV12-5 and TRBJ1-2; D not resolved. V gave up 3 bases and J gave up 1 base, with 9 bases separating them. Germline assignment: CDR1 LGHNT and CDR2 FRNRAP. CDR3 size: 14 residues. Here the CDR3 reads CASGLQSVNYGYTF. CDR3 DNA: TGTGCTAGTGGTTTACAATCCGTTAACTATGGCTACACCTTC.

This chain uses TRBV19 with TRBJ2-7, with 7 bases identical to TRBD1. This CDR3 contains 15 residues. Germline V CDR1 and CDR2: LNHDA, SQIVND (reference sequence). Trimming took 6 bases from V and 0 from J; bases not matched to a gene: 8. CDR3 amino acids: CASSKGQPPSYEQYF. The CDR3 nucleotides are TGTGCCAGTAGCAAGGGACAGCCTCCCTCCTACGAGCAGTACTTC.

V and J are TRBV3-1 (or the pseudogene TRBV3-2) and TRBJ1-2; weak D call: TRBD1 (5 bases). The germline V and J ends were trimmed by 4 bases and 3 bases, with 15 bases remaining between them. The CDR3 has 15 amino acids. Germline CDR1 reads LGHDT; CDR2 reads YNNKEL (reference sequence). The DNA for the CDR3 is TGTGCCAGCAGCCCGATACTCTCGGGGGACTATGGCTACACCTTC. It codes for CASSPILSGDYGYTF.

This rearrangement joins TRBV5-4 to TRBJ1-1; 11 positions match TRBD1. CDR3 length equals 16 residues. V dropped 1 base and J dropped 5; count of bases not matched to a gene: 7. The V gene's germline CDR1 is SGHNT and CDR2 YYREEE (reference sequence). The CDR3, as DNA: TGTGCCAGCAGCTTGCCTATGGGACAGGGGGAAACTGAAGCTTTCTTT. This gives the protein CASSLPMGQGETEAFF.

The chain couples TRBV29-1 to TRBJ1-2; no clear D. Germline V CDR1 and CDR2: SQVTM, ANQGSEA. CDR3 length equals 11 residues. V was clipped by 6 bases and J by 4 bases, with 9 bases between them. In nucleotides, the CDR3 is TGCAGCGTAGCTAACAGCTATGGCTACACCTTC. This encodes CSVANSYGYTF.

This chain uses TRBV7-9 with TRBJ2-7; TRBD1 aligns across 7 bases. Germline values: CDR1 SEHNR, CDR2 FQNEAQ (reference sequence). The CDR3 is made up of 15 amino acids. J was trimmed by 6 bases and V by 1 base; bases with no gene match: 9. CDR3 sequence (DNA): TGTGCCAGCAGCTTAGTATTGGACAGGATGGCCGAGCAGTACTTC. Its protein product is CASSLVLDRMAEQYF.